This TCR beta chain was observed in a study of beta chain features in type 1 diabetes. About this clone itself: Its antigen remains unidentified.

General study points: Researchers report that Type 1 diabetes patients had moderately but significantly shorter TCRB CDR3s across all four CD4+ subsets.

The entirety of the isolated RNA underwent reverse transcription, so expressed TCRB transcripts were sequenced. About 3.6 million reads were obtained on average from naive, central memory and regulatory T cell samples. TCRdb's table, derived via immunoSEQ multiplex PCR, lists solely in-frame clones and lacks some. The sample has around 650,000 clones; roughly an eighth are singletons. Staining for CD45RO/CCR7/CD25/CD127/CD95/CD27 allowed sorting of CD4+ naive, central memory, regulatory and stem cell-like memory cells. Germline values: CDR1 LNHDA, CDR2 SQIVND (reference sequence). With 5 bases clipped from V and 1 base from J, the junction kept 6 bases outside the gene matches. The CDR3 is 17 amino acids.

Sequencing input: naive CD4+ T cells from blood. The chain combines TRBV19 with TRBJ2-6, with 9 bases that match TRBD1. The clonotype originates from a man aged 25 to 40 with type 1 diabetes. The CDR3 region has the DNA TGTGCCAGTAGTCCCTGGGGACAGGGTTCTGGGGCCAACGTCCTGACTTTC. Its translation is CASSPWGQGSGANVLTF.